The 8 T cell receptor beta chains reported below all come from one sample, sequenced in a study of regulatory T cells in long-lasting Graves disease. Described time point: newly diagnosed GD, antithyroid drugs for less than 3 months. PBMC RNA was the source of the TCR library. Arm-PCR of CDR3 regions with iRepertoire HTBI primers generated TCR beta libraries. One entry per CDR3 protein, called by TCRdb with MiXCR from the multiplex PCR reads. The table shows 500,000 or so distinct CDR3 sequences, with around 13% occurring only once. The sample was also reused in another study, on T cells in Graves' hyperthyroidism and ophthalmopathy.

Sequencing used peripheral blood mononuclear cells (PBMCs), obtained at new diagnosis, from a patient treated with antithyroid drugs. Receptors were obtained from a woman in her forties or fifties with Graves disease.

The V and J genes are TRBV30 and TRBJ1-6, with 7 bases that match TRBD1. Germline V gene data show CDR1 as GTSNPN and CDR2 as SVGIG (reference sequence). Trimming removed 4 bases from V and 8 bases from J; junction bases left unmatched: 8. The CDR3 contains 14 residues. CDR3 sequence: CAWNPQGFDSPLHF. The CDR3 DNA sequence: TGTGCCTGGAATCCACAGGGGTTTGATTCACCCCTCCACTTT.

This clonotype has at least ten counts. J is TRBJ1-1 and V is TRBV2; 7 nucleotides align to TRBD1. Germline V gene lookup returns CDR1 SNHLY and CDR2 FYNNEI. This CDR3 has 13 residues. The ends lost 2 bases at V and 7 bases at J; junction bases unmatched: 4. The CDR3 nucleotides read TGTGCCAGCAGTGAACAGGGGGTTGGTGAAGCTTTCTTT. Amino acids: CASSEQGVGEAFF.

This clonotype showed up many times. This chain connects TRBV28 to TRBJ1-1; D call uncertain. CDR3 size: 11 residues. CDR1 is MDHEN and CDR2 is SYDVKM in the germline V gene. Between the trimmed V and J ends, which lost 3 bases and 7 bases, there was a span of 6 bases. The CDR3 here is CASSLIDEAFF. CDR3 nucleotide sequence: TGTGCCAGCAGTTTGATAGATGAAGCTTTCTTT.

This clonotype was detected only a few times. V and J are TRBV24-1 and TRBJ1-1, with D possibly matching TRBD1 (6 bases). V lost 7 bases, J lost 3 bases, and 11 bases lay in between. The germline V gene has CDR1 KGHDR and CDR2 SFDVKD. This CDR3 contains 13 residues. CDR3 coding DNA: TGTGCCACCAGGGGGGCGGAGGACACTGAAGCTTTCTTT. It is translated as CATRGAEDTEAFF.

This clonotype was picked up many times. V gene TRBV5-1 combines with J gene TRBJ2-1, with D maybe TRBD1 (5 bases). Germline loops: CDR1 SGHRS, CDR2 YFSETQ. The CDR3 is made up of 16 amino acids. V was shortened by 4 bases and J by 0 bases, with 14 bases between the two germline ends. In DNA form, the CDR3 reads TGCGCCAGCAGCCTAAACCAGGGAAACTCCTACAATGAGCAGTTCTTC. It yields the protein CASSLNQGNSYNEQFF.

With respect to this clonotype: This may stem from a read error, because a much larger clone lies one nucleotide away. This CDR3 fails to terminate in the conserved phenylalanine or tryptophan, so it likely reflects a read error. The chain combines TRBV5-1 with TRBJ2-3; 8 bases match TRBD2. Unmatched junction bases numbered 5, after V lost 4 bases and J lost 1 base. This CDR3 is 15 amino acids long. Germline assignment: CDR1 SGHRS and CDR2 YFSETQ. CDR3 in DNA: TGCGCCAGCAGCATCGCGGGACTAGGCACAGATACGCAGTATATT. It encodes CASSIAGLGTDTQYI.

To note about this clonotype: It may be a read error: a sequence one base away is much more abundant. This chain links TRBV2 with TRBJ2-7; 9 bases are a match to TRBD1. This CDR3 is built from 14 residues. CDR1 is SNHLY, CDR2 FYNNEI, per germline. Unmatched junction bases numbered 8, after V lost 10 bases and J lost 1 base. The CDR3 is CANRDRDKSYEQYF. The CDR3 nucleotides read TGTGCCAACCGGGACAGGGACAAATCCTACGAGCAGTACTTC. Variable domain in full (rest from reference TRBV2 and TRBJ2-7): EPEVTQTPSHQVTQMGQEVILRCVPISNHLYFYWYRQILGQKVEFLVSFYNNEISEKSEIFDDQFSVERPDGSNFTLKIRSTKLEDSAMYFCANRDRDKSYEQYFGPGTRLTVT.

With respect to this clonotype: This may be a read error, as it is one base from a much larger clone. This sequence joins TRBV2 and TRBJ2-5; a possible D gene is TRBD2 (6 bases). Trimming took off 10 bases at V and 12 bases at J, with 18 bases between the two ends. The length of the CDR3 is 11 residues. Germline CDR1 SNHLY, CDR2 FYNNEI. The CDR3 region is CAIRDSRIKYF. DNA of the CDR3: TGTGCCATCCGGGACTCCAGAATCAAGTACTTC.